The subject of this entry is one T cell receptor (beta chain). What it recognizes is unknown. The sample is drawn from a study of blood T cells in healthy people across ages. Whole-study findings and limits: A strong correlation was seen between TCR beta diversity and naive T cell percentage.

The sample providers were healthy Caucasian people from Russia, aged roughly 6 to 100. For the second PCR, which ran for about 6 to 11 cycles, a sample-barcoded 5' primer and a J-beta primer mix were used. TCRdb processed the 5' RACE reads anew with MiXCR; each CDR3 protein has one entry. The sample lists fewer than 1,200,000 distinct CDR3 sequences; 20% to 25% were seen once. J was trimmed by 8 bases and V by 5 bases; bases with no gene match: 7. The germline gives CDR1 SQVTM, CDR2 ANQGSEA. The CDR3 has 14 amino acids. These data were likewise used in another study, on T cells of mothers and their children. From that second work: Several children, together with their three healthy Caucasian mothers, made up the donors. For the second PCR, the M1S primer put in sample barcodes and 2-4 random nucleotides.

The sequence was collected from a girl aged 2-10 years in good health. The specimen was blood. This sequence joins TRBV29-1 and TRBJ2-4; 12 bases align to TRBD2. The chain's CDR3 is CSVRLAGAGDIQYF. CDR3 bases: TGCAGCGTTCGACTAGCGGGAGCGGGGGACATTCAGTACTTC.